A selection of T cell receptor beta chains follows, all from one sample in a study of blood T cell repertoires in COVID-19. Sequencing was performed with immunoSEQ multiplex PCR; in TCRdb, only in-frame clones are kept and a portion is missing. The sample has around 370,000 clones, 88% seen once. The sequenced sample consisted of PBMCs or T cells enriched from blood (not recorded which). Receptors originate from a woman under 30 who had recovered from COVID-19. CDR3s leave out the opening cysteine and the closing phenylalanine or tryptophan.

V	J	CDR3
TRBV7-9	TRBJ1-1	ASSKGQGAAEAF
TRBV4-3	TRBJ1-6	ASSQDSGLDNSPLH
TRBV18	TRBJ1-6	ASSPVAGGDSPLH
TRBV6-5	TRBJ2-1	ASKVSGSSYNEQF
TRBV15	TRBJ1-2	ATSSGESLDSYGYT
TRBV13	TRBJ2-5	ASSPNAVRGETQY
TRBV7-2	TRBJ1-5	ASSLVGQGIQPQH
TRBV4-1	TRBJ1-2	ASSQVPGGVRGYT
TRBV7-6	TRBJ2-5	ASSRTGGGETQY
TRBV4-1	TRBJ1-1	ASSQELDLGEAF
TRBV9	TRBJ1-6	ASSDPGGYNSPLH
TRBV11-2	TRBJ1-5	ASSLDNRYSNQPQH
TRBV6-5	TRBJ1-1	ASGRGVGTEAF
TRBV7-3	TRBJ2-5	ASSLGRGVQETQY
TRBV4-1	TRBJ1-2	ASSLEYSTGGNYGYT
TRBV25-1	TRBJ1-5	ASSDNRAIQPQH
TRBV7-9	TRBJ2-1	ASSSNRERSYNEQF
TRBV28	TRBJ1-2	ASSPGQENGYT
TRBV6-5	TRBJ1-6	ASSLGQGFSPLH
TRBV28	TRBJ1-2	ASRDRDYGYT
TRBV19	TRBJ2-2	ASAKNRRNTGELF
TRBV19	TRBJ1-5	ASSVTGGTSNQPQH
TRBV7-2	TRBJ2-7	ASSVERGGYSYEQY
TRBV14	TRBJ2-3	ASSHQVATDTQY
TRBV3-1/TRBV3-2	TRBJ1-6	ASSQQGGNSPLH
TRBV4-1	TRBJ2-4	ASSPGTSLAKNIQY
TRBV4-2	TRBJ2-3	ASSQDYRAGGPRDTQY
TRBV7-9	TRBJ2-7	ASSSKPGGSREQY
TRBV18	TRBJ2-7	ASSPAGISYEQY
TRBV28	TRBJ1-4	ASSGGGTGKKLF
TRBV9	TRBJ2-7	ASSFRTGVSYEQY
TRBV5-1	TRBJ2-2	ASSLQRVNTGELF
TRBV6-5	TRBJ1-1	ASRSGTGEAF
TRBV6-2/TRBV6-3	TRBJ1-1	ASSLSTYYEAF
TRBV27	TRBJ1-6	ASSETGPNSPLH
TRBV13	TRBJ2-7	ASSSTGGESGGAYEQY
TRBV4-2	TRBJ1-2	ASSQEPEKYYGYT
TRBV6-5	TRBJ1-2	ASSTDDYGYT
TRBV5-1	TRBJ1-2	ASSRDSNPYGYT
TRBV2	TRBJ1-5	ASGASRNQPQH
TRBV19	TRBJ1-1	ASSMLGTENTEAF
TRBV28	TRBJ1-5	ASSLSRGNQPQH
TRBV18	TRBJ2-7	ASSLQSSYEQY
TRBV7-9	TRBJ2-7	ASSSGLAGVAAYEQY
TRBV7-3	TRBJ2-1	ASSLGPHRESSYNEQF
TRBV5-1	TRBJ1-5	ASSLSSGDVNQPQH
TRBV19	TRBJ1-6	ASSIVNRESPLH
TRBV7-2	TRBJ1-3	ASSPNQGRNTIY